This T cell receptor (beta chain) was sequenced for a study of blood T cell repertoires in COVID-19. Trimming left V 3 bases short and J 3 bases short, with 14 bases between. In germline, CDR1 is SEHNR, CDR2 FQNEAQ (reference sequence). This CDR3 contains 15 residues. The repertoire was sequenced with immunoSEQ multiplex PCR; TCRdb's copy has only in-frame clones and lacks some. The sample has about 330,000 clones; 88% are singletons. The chain carries TRBV7-9 and TRBJ1-1; maybe TRBD1 (6 bases). The sequencing input was PBMCs or T cells enriched from blood (not recorded which). The sequence came from a man aged 30 to 45 who had recovered from COVID-19. CDR3 DNA: TGTGCCAGCAGCTTTGCCGGGGGGCTGGACACTGAAGCTTTCTTT. The encoded protein is CASSFAGGLDTEAFF.